This T cell receptor beta chain stems from a study of regulatory T cells in long-lasting Graves disease. Overall study results and limits: Preferential use of TRBV28, TRBJ1-2 and TRBJ2-5 was seen in persistent disease. The study found persistent patients shared more public clonotypes (over 2,500) than new patients (over 850).

This clonotype has ten or more counts. Its antigen is not identified. Time point reported: newly diagnosed GD, antithyroid drugs for less than 3 months. The TCR library used RNA extracted from PBMCs. The CDR3 length is 12 residues. Trimming at V came to 5 bases and at J to 3 bases, leaving 0 bases not matched to a gene. Germline lookup yields CDR1 LGHDT and CDR2 YNNKEL (reference sequence). The authors built TCR beta libraries using iRepertoire HTBI primers and Arm-PCR of CDR3 regions. Each CDR3 protein gets one entry after TCRdb re-called the multiplex PCR reads with MiXCR. The table lists about 540,000 distinct CDR3 sequences, approximately 15% of them singletons. This sample also belongs to another study, concerning T cells in Graves' hyperthyroidism and ophthalmopathy. As that report states: Diagnoses used clinical symptoms, serum thyroxine and TRAb, thyroid ultrasound and orbital computed tomography. HTBI primers were employed in a first-round RT-PCR of the TCR CDR3.

The receptor comes from a man aged 30-40 years with Graves disease. The gene calls are TRBV3-1 and TRBJ1-1; the match to TRBD1 covers 7 bases. The sequenced sample was peripheral blood mononuclear cells (PBMCs), obtained at new diagnosis, from a patient treated with antithyroid drugs. CDR3 nucleotide sequence: TGTGCCAGCAGCGACAGGGACACTGAAGCTTTCTTT. This encodes CASSDRDTEAFF.